The entry that follows covers one T cell receptor (beta chain) sequence. Each sample gave at least 7 million isolated PBMCs. These data are taken from a study of blood T cells in healthy people across ages. About the research overall: When template switching was applied, about one barcoded beta molecule was captured per two T cells.

A second about 7 to 12 cycle PCR used barcoded and J-beta primers. TCRdb itself ran the 5' RACE reads through MiXCR, one entry per CDR3 protein. The sample includes about 1.7 million distinct CDR3 sequences, 28% of them seen just once. From germline, CDR1 is MDHEN and CDR2 SYDVKM. V gave up 7 bases and J gave up 7 bases, with 23 bases separating them. The length of the CDR3 is 16 residues. This rearrangement joins TRBV28 to TRBJ2-1; D possibly matches TRBD1 or TRBD2 (5 bases each). The sequencing sample was made of blood. This sequence was found in a woman aged 25 to 45 in good health. CDR3: CASTGATRLLINEQFF. The CDR3 bases are TGTGCCAGCACCGGGGCTACCCGACTACTTATTAATGAGCAGTTCTTC.